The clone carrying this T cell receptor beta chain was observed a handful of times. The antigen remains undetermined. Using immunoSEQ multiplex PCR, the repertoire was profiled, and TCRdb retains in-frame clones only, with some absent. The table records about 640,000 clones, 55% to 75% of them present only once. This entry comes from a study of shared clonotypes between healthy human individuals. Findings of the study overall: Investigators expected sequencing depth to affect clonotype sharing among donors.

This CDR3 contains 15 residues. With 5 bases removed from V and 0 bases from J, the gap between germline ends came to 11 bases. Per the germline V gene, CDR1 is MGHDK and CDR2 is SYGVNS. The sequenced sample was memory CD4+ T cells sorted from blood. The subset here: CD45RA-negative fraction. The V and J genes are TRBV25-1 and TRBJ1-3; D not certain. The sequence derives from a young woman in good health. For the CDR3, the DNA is TGTGCCAGCAGTACCCCCCGCGGCTCTGGAAACACCATATATTTT. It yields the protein CASSTPRGSGNTIYF.